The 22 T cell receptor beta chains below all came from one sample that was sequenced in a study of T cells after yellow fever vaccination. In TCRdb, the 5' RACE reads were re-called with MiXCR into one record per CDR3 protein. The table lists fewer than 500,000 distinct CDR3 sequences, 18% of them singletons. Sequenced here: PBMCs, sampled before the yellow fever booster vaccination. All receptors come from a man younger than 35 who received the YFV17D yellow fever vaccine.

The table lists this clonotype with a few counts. Here the CDR3 DNA reads TGTGCCAGCAGATCAGGGGTAGGAAACACCATATATTTT. Translating gives CASRSGVGNTIYF. The chain employs TRBV9 and TRBJ1-3; maybe TRBD1 (6 bases). The CDR3 consists of 13 residues. Germline V CDR1 and CDR2: SGDLS, YYNGEE. The ends were cut back, 5 bases at V and 4 bases at J, with 10 bases in the middle.

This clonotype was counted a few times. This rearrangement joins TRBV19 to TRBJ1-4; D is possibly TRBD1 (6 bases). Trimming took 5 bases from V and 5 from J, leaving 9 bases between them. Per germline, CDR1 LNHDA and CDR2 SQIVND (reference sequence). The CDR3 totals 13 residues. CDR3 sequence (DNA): TGTGCCAGTAGTCCCGGGACAAATGAAAAACTGTTTTTT. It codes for CASSPGTNEKLFF.

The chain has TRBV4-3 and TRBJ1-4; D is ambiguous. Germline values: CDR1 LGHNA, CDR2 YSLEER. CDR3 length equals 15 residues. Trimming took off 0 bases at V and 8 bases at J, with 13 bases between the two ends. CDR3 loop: CASSQDTGWGEKLFF. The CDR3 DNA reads TGCGCCAGCAGCCAAGATACCGGGTGGGGAGAAAAACTGTTTTTT.

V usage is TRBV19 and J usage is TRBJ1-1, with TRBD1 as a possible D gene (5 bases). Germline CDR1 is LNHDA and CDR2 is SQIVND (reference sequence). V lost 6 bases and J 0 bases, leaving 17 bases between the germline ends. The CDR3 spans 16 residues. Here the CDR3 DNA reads TGTGCCAGTAGCCCGAGGGGAGGGTCTATGAACACTGAAGCTTTCTTT. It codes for CASSPRGGSMNTEAFF.

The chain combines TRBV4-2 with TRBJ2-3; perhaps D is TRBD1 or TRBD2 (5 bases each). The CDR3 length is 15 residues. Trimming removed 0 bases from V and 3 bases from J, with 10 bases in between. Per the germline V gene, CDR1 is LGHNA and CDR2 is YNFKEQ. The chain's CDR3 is CASSQERAGTDTQYF. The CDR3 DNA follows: TGTGCCAGCAGCCAAGAGCGGGCAGGGACAGATACGCAGTATTTT.

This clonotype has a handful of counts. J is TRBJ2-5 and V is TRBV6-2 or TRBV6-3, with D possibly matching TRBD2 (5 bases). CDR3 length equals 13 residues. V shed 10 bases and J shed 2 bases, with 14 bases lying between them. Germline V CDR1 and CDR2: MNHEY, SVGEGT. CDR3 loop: CATGELRQETQYF. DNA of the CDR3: TGTGCCACCGGGGAGTTAAGGCAAGAGACCCAGTACTTC.

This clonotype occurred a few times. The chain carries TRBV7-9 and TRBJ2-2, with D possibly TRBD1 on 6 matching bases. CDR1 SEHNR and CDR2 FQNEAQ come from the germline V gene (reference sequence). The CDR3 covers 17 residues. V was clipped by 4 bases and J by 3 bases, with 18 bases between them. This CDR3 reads CASSSLKTGIDTGELFF. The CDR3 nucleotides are TGTGCCAGCAGCTCGCTTAAAACAGGGATTGACACCGGGGAGCTGTTTTTT.

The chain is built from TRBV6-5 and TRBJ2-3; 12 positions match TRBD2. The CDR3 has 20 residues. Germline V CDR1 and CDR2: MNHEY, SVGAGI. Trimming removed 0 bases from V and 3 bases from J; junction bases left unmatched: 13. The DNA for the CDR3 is TGTGCCAGCAGTTACTCGAAACGAACTAGCGGGGGGATGGAGACAGATACGCAGTATTTT. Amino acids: CASSYSKRTSGGMETDTQYF.

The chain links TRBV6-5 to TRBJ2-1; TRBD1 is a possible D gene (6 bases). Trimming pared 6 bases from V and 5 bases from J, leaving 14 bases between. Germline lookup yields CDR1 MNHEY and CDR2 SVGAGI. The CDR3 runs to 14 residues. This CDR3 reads CASRVGTQNNEQFF. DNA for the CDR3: TGTGCCAGCAGAGTAGGGACACAGAACAATGAGCAGTTCTTC.

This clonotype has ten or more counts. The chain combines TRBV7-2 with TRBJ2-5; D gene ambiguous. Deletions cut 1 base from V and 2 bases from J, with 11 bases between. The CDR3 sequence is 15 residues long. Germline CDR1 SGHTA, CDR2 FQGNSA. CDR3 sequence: CASSLVSLQQETQYF. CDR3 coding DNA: TGTGCCAGCAGCTTAGTATCACTTCAGCAAGAGACCCAGTACTTC.

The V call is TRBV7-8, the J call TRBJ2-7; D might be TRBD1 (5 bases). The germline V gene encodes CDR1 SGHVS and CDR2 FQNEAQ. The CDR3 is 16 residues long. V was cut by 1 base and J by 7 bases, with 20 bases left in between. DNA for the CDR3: TGTGCCAGCAGCTTAGAAGGGGTGGTTTCCGCCGGGGAGCAGTACTTC. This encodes CASSLEGVVSAGEQYF.

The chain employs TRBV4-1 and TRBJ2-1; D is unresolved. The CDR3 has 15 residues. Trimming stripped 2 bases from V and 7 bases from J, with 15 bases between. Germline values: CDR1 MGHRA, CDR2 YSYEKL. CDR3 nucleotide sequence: TGCGCCAGCAGCCAATTTCCGACCGTCTGGAATGAGCAGTTCTTC. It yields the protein CASSQFPTVWNEQFF.

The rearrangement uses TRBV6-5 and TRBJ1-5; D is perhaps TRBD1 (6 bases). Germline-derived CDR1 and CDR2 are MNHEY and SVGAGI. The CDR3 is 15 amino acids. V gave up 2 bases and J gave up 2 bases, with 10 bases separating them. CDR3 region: CASSYGGPGNQPQHF. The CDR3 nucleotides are TGTGCCAGCAGTTACGGGGGGCCTGGCAATCAGCCCCAGCATTTT.

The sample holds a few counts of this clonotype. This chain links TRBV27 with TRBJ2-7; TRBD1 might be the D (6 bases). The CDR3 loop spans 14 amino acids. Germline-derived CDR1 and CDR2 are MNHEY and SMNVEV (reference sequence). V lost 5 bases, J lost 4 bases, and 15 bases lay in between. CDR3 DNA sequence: TGTGCCAGCAGTACCTCACAGGGCCCATACGAGCAGTACGTC. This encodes CASSTSQGPYEQYV.

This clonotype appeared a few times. As DNA, the CDR3 is TGTGCCAGCAGTCCGAGAAGAGGCCCAGATACGCAGTATTTT. This translates into CASSPRRGPDTQYF. The rearrangement joins TRBV4-2 to TRBJ2-3; D ambiguous. Trimming cost V 6 bases and J 4 bases, with 14 bases left between them. CDR3 length: 14 residues. Germline CDR1 reads LGHNA; CDR2 reads YNFKEQ.

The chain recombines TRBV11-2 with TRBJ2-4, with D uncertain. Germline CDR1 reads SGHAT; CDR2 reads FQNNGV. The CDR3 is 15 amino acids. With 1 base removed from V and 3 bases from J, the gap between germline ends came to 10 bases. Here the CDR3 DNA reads TGTGCCAGCAGCTTAGGGGTTTTAGGCAAAAACATTCAGTACTTC. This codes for CASSLGVLGKNIQYF. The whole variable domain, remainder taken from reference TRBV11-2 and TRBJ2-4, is EAGVAQSPRYKIIEKRQSVAFWCNPISGHATLYWYQQILGQGPKLLIQFQNNGVVDDSQLPKDRFSAERLKGVDSTLKIQPAKLEDSAVYLCASSLGVLGKNIQYFGAGTRLSVL.

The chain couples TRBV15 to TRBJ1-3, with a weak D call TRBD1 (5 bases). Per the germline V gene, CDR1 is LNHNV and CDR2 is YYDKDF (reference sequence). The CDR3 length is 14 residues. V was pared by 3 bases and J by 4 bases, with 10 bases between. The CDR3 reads CATSSKGDGNTIYF. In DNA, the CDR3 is TGTGCCACCAGCAGTAAAGGGGACGGAAACACCATATATTTT.

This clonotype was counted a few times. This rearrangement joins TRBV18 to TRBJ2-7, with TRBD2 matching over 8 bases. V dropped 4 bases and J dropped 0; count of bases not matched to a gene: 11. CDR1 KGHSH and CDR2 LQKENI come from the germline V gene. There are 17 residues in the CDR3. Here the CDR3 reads CASSRGGLPLSSYEQYV. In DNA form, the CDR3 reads TGTGCCAGCTCACGCGGGGGGCTCCCCCTTAGCTCCTACGAGCAGTACGTC.

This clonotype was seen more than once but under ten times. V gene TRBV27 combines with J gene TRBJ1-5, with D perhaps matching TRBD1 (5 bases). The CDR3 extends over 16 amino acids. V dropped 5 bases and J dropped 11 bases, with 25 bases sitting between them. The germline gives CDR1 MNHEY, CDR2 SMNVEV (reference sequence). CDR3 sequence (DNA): TGTGCCAGCAGTCAAATTCCCGGGACGCAAGTTTGGGCCCAGCATTTT. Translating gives CASSQIPGTQVWAQHF.

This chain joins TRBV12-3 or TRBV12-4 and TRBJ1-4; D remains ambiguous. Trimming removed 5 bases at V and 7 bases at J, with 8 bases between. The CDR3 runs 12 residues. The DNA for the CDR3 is TGTGCCAGCAGTCCGCGGGGTGAAAAACTGTTTTTT. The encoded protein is CASSPRGEKLFF.

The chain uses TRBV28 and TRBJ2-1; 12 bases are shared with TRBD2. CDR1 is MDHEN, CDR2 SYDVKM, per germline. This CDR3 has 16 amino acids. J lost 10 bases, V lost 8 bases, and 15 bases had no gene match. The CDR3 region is CASLALYPGLAGEQFF. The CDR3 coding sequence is TGTGCCAGCCTTGCCCTGTACCCCGGACTAGCGGGGGAGCAGTTCTTC.

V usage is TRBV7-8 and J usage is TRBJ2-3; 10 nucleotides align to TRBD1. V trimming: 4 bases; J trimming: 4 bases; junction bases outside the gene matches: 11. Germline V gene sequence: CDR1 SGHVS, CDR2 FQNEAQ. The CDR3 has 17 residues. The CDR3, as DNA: TGTGCCAGCAGCTCAGTTATGACAGGGGGCAACGCAGATACGCAGTATTTT. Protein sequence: CASSSVMTGGNADTQYF.